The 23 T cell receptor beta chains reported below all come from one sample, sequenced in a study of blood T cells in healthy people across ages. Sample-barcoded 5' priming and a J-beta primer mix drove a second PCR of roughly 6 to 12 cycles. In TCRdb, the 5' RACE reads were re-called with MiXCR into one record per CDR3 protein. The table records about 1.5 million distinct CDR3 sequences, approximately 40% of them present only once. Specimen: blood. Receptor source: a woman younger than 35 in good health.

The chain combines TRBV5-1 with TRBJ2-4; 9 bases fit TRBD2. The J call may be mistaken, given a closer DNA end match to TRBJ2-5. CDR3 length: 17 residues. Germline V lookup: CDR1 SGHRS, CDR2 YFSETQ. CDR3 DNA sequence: TGCGCCAGCAGCGGGCAGACTAGCGGCCAAGACCAAGAGACCCAGTACTTC. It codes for CASSGQTSGQDQETQYF.

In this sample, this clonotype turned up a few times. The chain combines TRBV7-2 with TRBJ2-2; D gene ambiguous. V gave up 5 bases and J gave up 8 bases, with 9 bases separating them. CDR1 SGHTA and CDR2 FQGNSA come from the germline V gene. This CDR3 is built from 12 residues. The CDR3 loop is CASSPLGGELFF. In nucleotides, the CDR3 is TGTGCCAGCAGCCCTCTTGGGGGGGAGCTGTTTTTT.

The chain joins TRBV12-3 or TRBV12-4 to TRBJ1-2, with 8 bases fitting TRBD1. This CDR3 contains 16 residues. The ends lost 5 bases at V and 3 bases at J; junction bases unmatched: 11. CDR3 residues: CASSLRDRLPYYGYTF. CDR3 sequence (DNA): TGTGCCAGCAGTCTCAGGGACAGGCTTCCGTACTATGGCTACACCTTC.

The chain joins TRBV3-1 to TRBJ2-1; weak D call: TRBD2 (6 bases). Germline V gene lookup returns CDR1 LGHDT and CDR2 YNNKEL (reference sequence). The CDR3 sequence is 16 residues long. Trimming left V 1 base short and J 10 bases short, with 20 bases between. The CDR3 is CASSQARTGVGKEQFF. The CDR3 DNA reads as TGTGCCAGCAGCCAAGCGAGGACGGGGGTAGGAAAGGAGCAGTTCTTC.

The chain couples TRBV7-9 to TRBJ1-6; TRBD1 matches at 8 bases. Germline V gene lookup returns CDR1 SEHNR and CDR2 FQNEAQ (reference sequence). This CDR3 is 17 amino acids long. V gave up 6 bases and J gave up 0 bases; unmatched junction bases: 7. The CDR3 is CASRRDRTSSYNSPLHF. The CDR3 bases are TGTGCCAGCAGACGGGACAGGACTAGCTCCTATAATTCACCCCTCCACTTT.

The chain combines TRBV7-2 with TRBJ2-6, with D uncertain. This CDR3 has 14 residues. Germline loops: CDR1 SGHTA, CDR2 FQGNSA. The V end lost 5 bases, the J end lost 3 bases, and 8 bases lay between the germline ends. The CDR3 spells CASSHGRGANVLTF. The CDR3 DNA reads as TGTGCCAGCAGCCATGGGCGTGGGGCCAACGTCCTGACTTTC.

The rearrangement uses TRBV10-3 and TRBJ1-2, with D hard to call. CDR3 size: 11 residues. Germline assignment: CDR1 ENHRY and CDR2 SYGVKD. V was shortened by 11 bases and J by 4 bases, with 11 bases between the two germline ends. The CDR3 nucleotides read TGTGCCGCTCATTCTGGCTATGGCTACACCTTC. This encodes CAAHSGYGYTF.

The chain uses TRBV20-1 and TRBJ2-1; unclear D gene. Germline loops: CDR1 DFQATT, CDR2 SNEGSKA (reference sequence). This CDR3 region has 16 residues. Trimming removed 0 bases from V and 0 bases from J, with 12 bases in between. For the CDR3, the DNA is TGCAGTGCTAGAGATCACAGCAGTTCCTCCTACAATGAGCAGTTCTTC. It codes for CSARDHSSSSYNEQFF.

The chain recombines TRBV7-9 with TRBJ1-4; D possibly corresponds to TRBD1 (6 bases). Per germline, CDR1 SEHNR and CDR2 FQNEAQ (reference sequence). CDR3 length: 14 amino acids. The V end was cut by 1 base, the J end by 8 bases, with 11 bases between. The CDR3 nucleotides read TGTGCCAGCAGCTTAGGGACAGAAGAAGAAAAACTGTTTTTT. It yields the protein CASSLGTEEEKLFF.

The CDR3 region is CASSRLTSGTYEQYF. The CDR3 nucleotides read TGTGCCAGCAGCCGCTTAACTAGCGGGACCTACGAGCAGTACTTC. The chain has TRBV3-1 and TRBJ2-7, with 10 bases that match TRBD2. Germline V CDR1 and CDR2: LGHDT, YNNKEL (reference sequence). J gave up 2 bases and V 4 bases, and 5 bases lay outside the gene matches. The CDR3 covers 15 residues.

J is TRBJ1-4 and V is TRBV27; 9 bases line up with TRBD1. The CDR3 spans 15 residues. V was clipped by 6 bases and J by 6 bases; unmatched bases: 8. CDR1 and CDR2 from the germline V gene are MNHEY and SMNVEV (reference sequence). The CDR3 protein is CASSHTGGGDEKLFF. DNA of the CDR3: TGTGCCAGCAGCCATACAGGGGGCGGGGATGAAAAACTGTTTTTT.

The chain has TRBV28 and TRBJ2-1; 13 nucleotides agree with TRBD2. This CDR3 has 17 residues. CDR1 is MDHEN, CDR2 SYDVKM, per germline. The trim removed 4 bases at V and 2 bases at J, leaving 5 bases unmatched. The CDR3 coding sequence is TGTGCCAGCAGTTGGACTAGCGGGGGACCTCCCTACAATGAGCAGTTCTTC. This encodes CASSWTSGGPPYNEQFF.

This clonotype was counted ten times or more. The CDR3: CASSYRSGPNEQFF. The CDR3 nucleotides read TGTGCCAGCAGTTACCGAAGCGGGCCCAATGAGCAGTTCTTC. V and J are TRBV6-6 and TRBJ2-1, with a tentative D call TRBD2 (6 bases). With 2 bases removed from V and 6 bases from J, the gap between germline ends came to 11 bases. This CDR3 has 14 residues. In germline, CDR1 is MNHNY, CDR2 SVGAGI (reference sequence).

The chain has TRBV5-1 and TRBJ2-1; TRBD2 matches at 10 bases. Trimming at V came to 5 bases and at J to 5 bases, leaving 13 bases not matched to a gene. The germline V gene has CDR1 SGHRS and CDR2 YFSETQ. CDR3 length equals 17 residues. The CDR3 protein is CASSPGASGGVDNEQFF. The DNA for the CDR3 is TGCGCCAGCAGTCCAGGGGCTAGCGGGGGAGTAGACAATGAGCAGTTCTTC.

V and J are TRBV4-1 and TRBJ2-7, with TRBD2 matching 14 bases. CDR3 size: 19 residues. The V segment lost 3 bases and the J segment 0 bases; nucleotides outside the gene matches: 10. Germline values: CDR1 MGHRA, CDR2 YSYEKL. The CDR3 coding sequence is TGCGCCAGCAGCCAGGAATCCGGGACTAGCGGGGGAAGCTCCTACGAGCAGTACTTC. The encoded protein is CASSQESGTSGGSSYEQYF.

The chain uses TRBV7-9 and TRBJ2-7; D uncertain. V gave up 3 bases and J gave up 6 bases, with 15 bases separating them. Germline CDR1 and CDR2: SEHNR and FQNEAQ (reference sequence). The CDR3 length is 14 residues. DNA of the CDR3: TGTGCCAGCAGCTTGGACCTTAGTTACGGCGAGCAGTACTTC. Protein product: CASSLDLSYGEQYF.

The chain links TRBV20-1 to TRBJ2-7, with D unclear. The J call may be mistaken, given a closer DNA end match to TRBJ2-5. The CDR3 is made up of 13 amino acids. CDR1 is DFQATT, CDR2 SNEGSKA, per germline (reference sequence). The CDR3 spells CSARDTIRKTQYF. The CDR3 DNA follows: TGCAGTGCTAGAGATACGATCAGAAAGACCCAGTACTTC.

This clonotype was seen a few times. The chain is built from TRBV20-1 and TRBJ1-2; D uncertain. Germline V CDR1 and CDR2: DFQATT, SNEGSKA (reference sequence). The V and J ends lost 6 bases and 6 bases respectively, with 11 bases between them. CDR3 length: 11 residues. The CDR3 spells CSAGSGDGYTF. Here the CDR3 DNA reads TGCAGTGCGGGTTCCGGGGATGGCTACACCTTC.

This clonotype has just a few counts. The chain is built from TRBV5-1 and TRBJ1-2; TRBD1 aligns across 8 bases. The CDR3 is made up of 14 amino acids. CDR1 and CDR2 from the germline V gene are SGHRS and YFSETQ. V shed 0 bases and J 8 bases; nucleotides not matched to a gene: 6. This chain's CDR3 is CASSLGWTGNGYTF. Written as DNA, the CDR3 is TGCGCCAGCAGCTTGGGATGGACAGGGAACGGCTACACCTTC. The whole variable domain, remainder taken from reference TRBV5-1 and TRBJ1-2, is KAGVTQTPRYLIKTRGQQVTLSCSPISGHRSVSWYQQTPGQGLQFLFEYFSETQRNKGNFPGRFSGRQFSNSRSEMNVSTLELGDSALYLCASSLGWTGNGYTFGSGTRLTVV.

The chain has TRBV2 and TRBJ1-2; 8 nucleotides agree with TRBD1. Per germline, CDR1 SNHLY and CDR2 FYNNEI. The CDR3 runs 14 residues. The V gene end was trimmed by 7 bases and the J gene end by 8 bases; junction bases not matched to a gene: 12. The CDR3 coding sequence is TGTGCCAGCACTAAAGTTGGGGGACAGGACGGCTACACCTTC. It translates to CASTKVGGQDGYTF. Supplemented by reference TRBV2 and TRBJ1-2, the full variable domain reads EPEVTQTPSHQVTQMGQEVILRCVPISNHLYFYWYRQILGQKVEFLVSFYNNEISEKSEIFDDQFSVERPDGSNFTLKIRSTKLEDSAMYFCASTKVGGQDGYTFGSGTRLTVV.

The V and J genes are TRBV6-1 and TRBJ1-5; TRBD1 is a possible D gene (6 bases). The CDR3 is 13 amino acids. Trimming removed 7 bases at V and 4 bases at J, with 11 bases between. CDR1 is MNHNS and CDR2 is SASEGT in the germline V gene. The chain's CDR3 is CASMETGNQPQHF. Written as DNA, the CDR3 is TGTGCCAGCATGGAGACAGGTAATCAGCCCCAGCATTTT.

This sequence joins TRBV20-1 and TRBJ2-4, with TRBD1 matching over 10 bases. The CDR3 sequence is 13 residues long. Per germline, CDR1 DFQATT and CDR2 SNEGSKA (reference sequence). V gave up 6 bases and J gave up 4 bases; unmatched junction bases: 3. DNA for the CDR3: TGCAGTGCGCCGGGACAGGGGAAAAACATTCAGTACTTC. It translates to CSAPGQGKNIQYF.

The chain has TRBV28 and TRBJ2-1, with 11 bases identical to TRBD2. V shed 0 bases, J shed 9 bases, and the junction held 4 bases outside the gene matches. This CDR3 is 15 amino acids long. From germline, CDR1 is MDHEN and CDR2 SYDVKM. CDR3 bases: TGTGCCAGCAGTTTATGTCGACTAGCGGGGTGTGAGCAGTTCTTC. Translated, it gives CASSLCRLAGCEQFF.